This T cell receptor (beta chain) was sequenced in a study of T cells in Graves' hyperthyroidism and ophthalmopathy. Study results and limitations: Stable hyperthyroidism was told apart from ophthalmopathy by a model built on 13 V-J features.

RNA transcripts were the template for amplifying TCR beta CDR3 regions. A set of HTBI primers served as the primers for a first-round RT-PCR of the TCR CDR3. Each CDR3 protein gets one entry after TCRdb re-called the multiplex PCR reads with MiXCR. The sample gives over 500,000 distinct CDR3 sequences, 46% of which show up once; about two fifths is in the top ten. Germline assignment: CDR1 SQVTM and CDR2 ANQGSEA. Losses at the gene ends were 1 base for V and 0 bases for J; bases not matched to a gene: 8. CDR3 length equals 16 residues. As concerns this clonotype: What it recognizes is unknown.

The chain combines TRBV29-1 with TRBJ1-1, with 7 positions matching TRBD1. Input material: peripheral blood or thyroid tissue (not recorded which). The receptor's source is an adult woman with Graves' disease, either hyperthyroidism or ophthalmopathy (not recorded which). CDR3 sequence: CSVEGGQTDMNTEAFF. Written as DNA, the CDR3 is TGCAGCGTTGAAGGGGGACAGACAGATATGAACACTGAAGCTTTCTTT.